This TCR beta chain was obtained from a study of CD8+ T cells in alopecia areata listed by TCRdb under 2018. The study in broad terms: The treated patients took part in an open-label pilot trial in which moderate-to-severe alopecia areata was treated with oral tofacitinib at 5 to 10 mg twice daily. Tofacitinib was given for 6 to 18 months, followed by 6 months of follow-up off drug to assess delayed response and recurrence. High-throughput TCRbeta sequencing was used to examine T cell clonal expansion in alopecia areata in both the C3H/HeJ mouse model and human patients. On the human side, TCRbeta sequencing was run on scalp tissue and on sorted CD4+ and CD8+ peripheral blood T cells from healthy controls and from alopecia areata patients with either patchy or totalis/universalis disease. Biopsies were taken from tofacitinib-treated patients at baseline and at 4 and 24 weeks of treatment, and a later scalp biopsy was taken in several of the tofacitinib-treated patients. Scalp clonality was compared among normal scalp (n=4), patchy alopecia areata scalp (n=8), and alopecia totalis/universalis scalp (n=8). The RNA source kit depended on sample type: the PAXgene miRNA kit for fixed scalp, the miRNeasy kit for PBMCs, and the RNeasy kit for mouse skin. TCRbeta CDR3 regions were amplified by immunoSEQ multiplex PCR with 35 Vbeta forward and 13 Jbeta reverse primers.

General findings and caveats noted by the study authors: Lesional scalp, especially in alopecia totalis/universalis, showed higher clonality and more expanded CD8+ clones than normal scalp, suggesting antigenic drive. Resident alphabeta T cells in normal human skin are also sequenced, complicating scalp TCR repertoire analysis, unlike mouse skin dominated by gammadelta T cells. TCR sequences shared between patients were less clear than in mice, possibly partly because of HLA diversity in the patient population.

The library was generated by the immunoSEQ multiplex PCR assay. RNA was extracted from all samples and reverse transcribed into cDNA, which served as template for TCR sequencing. First-strand cDNA was synthesized using SuperScript III with a 2:1 mix of oligo-dT and random hexamers. A synthetic immune receptor repertoire was used to assess amplification bias, and residual bias was removed computationally. Processing in the source paper ran as follows. Raw reads were preprocessed to remove errors, and CDR3 was defined according to IMGT conventions as the region from the conserved cysteine to phenylalanine. Clonality was calculated as 1 minus Shannon entropy normalized by log2 of the number of productive unique TCRs. Scalp TCRbeta sequences were cross-referenced with sorted blood CD4 and CD8 repertoires so that the CD4 or CD8 identity of scalp clones could be inferred. Imported from immuneACCESS, the table was reduced by TCRdb to in-frame sequences with V and J called. These copies leave out some clones; in studies compared against another copy, an unresolved V gene accounts for under half, and the cause of the remainder is not known. V and J calls and clone size are copied from that table; D and trimming were computed from the DNA. For this sample the table gives fewer than 150,000 clones, of which 35% to 40% were detected only once. The ten largest clonotypes hold 3.1% of the sample.

The germline V gene (reference sequence) supplies CDR1 GTSNPN and CDR2 SVGIG. The germline ends are 6 bases apart after V is trimmed by 0 bases and J by 4 bases. The CDR3 has 12 amino acids, counting the end cysteine and phenylalanine. Left in the record is the CDR3 DNA by itself, 36 bases read in frame from the first base. Concerning this clone: Its antigen remains unidentified. The sample holds no much larger clone one base away, and base qualities are not on file. Other DNA sequences within the sample encode an identical CDR3.

From alopecia areata patients, peripheral blood was collected along with lesional scalp punch biopsies. PBMCs were separated by density centrifugation and stained for CD3, CD4 and CD8, after which CD4+ and CD8+ T cells were sorted on a FACSAria. This sequence was found in a human donor with alopecia areata. This receptor chain uses TRBV30 and TRBJ2-5, with a tentative D gene TRBD1 over 5 matching bases. The sequenced material came from CD4+ T cells sorted from blood. CDR3 reads: CAWSVQGETQYF. The sequenced DNA: TGTGCCTGGAGTGTCCAGGGAGAGACCCAGTACTTC.